The present entry profiles one T cell receptor (beta chain) with its context. These data come from a study of blood T cell repertoires in COVID-19. Turning to the study itself: COVID-19 samples collected from the United States, Italy and Spain covered acute and convalescent phases. PBMCs, B-cell-depleted T cells, or T cells were the source of the cDNA or gDNA that made up the material.

In the study's own analysis: Amplification of reference gene primers was used by the study to estimate nucleated cell counts. This table comes from immunoSEQ multiplex PCR, and its TCRdb copy is limited to in-frame clones, with some not included. V, J and clone size are those of that table, while D and trimming were read from the DNA. The profile shows roughly 140,000 clones, 80% to 85% of them singletons. Deletions cut 5 bases from V and 0 bases from J, with 11 bases between. The CDR3 loop spans 15 amino acids. The sequence was collected from a human donor in a cohort sampled during active COVID-19. The chain uses TRBV23-1 and TRBJ2-4; D remains unclear. TRBV23-1 is reported as an ORF; its role is uncertain. Source material: peripheral blood. The CDR3, as DNA: TGCGCCAGCAGTTTACCCTCTATAGCCAAAAACATTCAGTACTTC. It yields the protein CASSLPSIAKNIQYF.